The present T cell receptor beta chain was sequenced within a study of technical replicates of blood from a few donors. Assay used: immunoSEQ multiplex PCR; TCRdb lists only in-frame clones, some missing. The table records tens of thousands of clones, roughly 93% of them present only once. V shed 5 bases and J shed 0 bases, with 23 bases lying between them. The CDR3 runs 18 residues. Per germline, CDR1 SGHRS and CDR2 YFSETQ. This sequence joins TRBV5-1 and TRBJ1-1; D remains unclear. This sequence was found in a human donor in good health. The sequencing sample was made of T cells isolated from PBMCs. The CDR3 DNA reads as TGCGCCAGCAGGGGCGACGAGTCCGCCCCTGAGATGAACACTGAAGCTTTCTTT. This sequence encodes CASRGDESAPEMNTEAFF.